Presented here are 28 T cell receptor beta chains from one specimen sequenced in a study of human T cells and chemical hapten exposure. Time point described: patch test 1, 2 weeks after DPC sensitization. Treatment in this sample: therapeutic diphenylcyclopropenone sensitization with weekly scalp DPC. TCRdb redid the calling of the RACE reads with MiXCR, one entry per CDR3 protein. The table lists fewer than 500,000 distinct CDR3 sequences, 4.8% of them singletons. Sequenced here: whole blood, sampled in connection with sensitization to the hapten diphenylcyclopropenone (DPC). The receptors come from a woman aged 45-65 years with alopecia areata. Some clones in this sample may be carry-over from other donors' samples.

This clonotype occurred many times. This chain uses TRBV12-3 or TRBV12-4 with TRBJ2-3; a weak D match, TRBD1 (6 bases). Trimming stripped 3 bases from V and 5 bases from J, with 18 bases between. The CDR3 spans 16 residues. The CDR3 nucleotides are TGTGCCAGCAGTTTCCCGTCCAGGGGAGTTGGAGATACGCAGTATTTT. It yields the protein CASSFPSRGVGDTQYF.

This chain joins TRBV19 and TRBJ1-5; no firm D call. This CDR3 has 13 residues. The germline CDR1 and CDR2 sequences are LNHDA and SQIVND (reference sequence). V was cut by 4 bases and J by 5 bases, with 9 bases left in between. Here the CDR3 reads CASSTGLHQPQHF. The CDR3 DNA follows: TGTGCCAGTAGTACCGGTCTTCATCAGCCCCAGCATTTT.

Ten or more counts support this clonotype. CDR3 sequence reads: CSAGGRGREQYF. CDR3 sequence (DNA): TGCAGCGCTGGGGGAAGGGGGAGGGAGCAGTACTTC. V gene TRBV29-1 combines with J gene TRBJ2-7, with D possibly being TRBD1 or TRBD2 (6 bases each). This CDR3 region has 12 residues. Deletions cut 7 bases from V and 7 bases from J, with 17 bases between. Germline assignment: CDR1 SQVTM and CDR2 ANQGSEA.

This clonotype was picked up a small number of times. The chain is built from TRBV20-1 and TRBJ1-2; D unresolved. Looked up from germline, CDR1 is DFQATT and CDR2 is SNEGSKA (reference sequence). The CDR3 is 13 amino acids. Trimming stripped 6 bases from V and 4 bases from J, with 15 bases between. The chain's CDR3 is CSAKSPRFYGYTF. CDR3 sequence (DNA): TGCAGTGCCAAATCCCCCCGGTTCTATGGCTACACCTTC.

This clonotype was found many times. The chain couples TRBV7-9 to TRBJ1-2; D is perhaps TRBD1 (6 bases). Germline lookup yields CDR1 SEHNR and CDR2 FQNEAQ (reference sequence). The germline V and J ends were trimmed by 5 bases and 5 bases, with 21 bases remaining between them. The CDR3 covers 16 residues. The CDR3 reads CASSPRPDRFDYGYTF. CDR3 DNA: TGTGCCAGCAGCCCCAGACCCGACAGGTTTGATTATGGCTACACCTTC.

Ten or more counts support this clonotype. The gene calls are TRBV2 and TRBJ2-3; TRBD1 aligns across 8 bases. The CDR3 is made up of 15 amino acids. V was pared by 5 bases and J by 3 bases, with 7 bases of the junction left unmatched. Germline CDR1 is SNHLY and CDR2 is FYNNEI. The CDR3 sequence: CASSSQGAKTDTQYF. CDR3 nucleotide sequence: TGTGCCAGCAGTTCCCAGGGGGCGAAGACAGATACGCAGTATTTT.

This clonotype has a count of ten or more. V usage is TRBV11-3 and J usage is TRBJ2-7, with D tentatively TRBD1 (6 bases). There are 13 residues in the CDR3. V shed 5 bases and J shed 4 bases, with 12 bases lying between them. Germline V gene data show CDR1 as SGHNT and CDR2 as YENEEA. CDR3 in amino acids: CASSRRTDYEQYF. The DNA for the CDR3 is TGTGCCAGCAGCAGACGGACAGATTACGAGCAGTACTTC.

This clonotype was counted ten times or more. The chain combines TRBV29-1 with TRBJ2-1, with 10 bases that match TRBD1. The CDR3 has 15 residues. Germline V gives CDR1 SQVTM, CDR2 ANQGSEA. After removal of 3 bases from V and 7 bases from J, the junction contained 9 bases not matched to a gene. The CDR3 sequence is CSVEDTGTGANEQFF. CDR3 bases: TGCAGCGTTGAGGATACCGGGACAGGGGCAAATGAGCAGTTCTTC.

This chain connects TRBV30 to TRBJ1-2; no definite D call. The CDR3 runs to 15 residues. V lost 3 bases and J lost 4, with 18 bases in between. Germline V gene data show CDR1 as GTSNPN and CDR2 as SVGIG (reference sequence). CDR3 loop: CAWSPGPGSLYGYTF. DNA of the CDR3: TGTGCCTGGAGCCCAGGTCCGGGGTCGCTCTATGGCTACACCTTC. Supplemented by reference TRBV30 and TRBJ1-2, the full variable domain reads SQTIHQWPATLVQPVGSPLSLECTVEGTSNPNLYWYRQAAGRGLQLLFYSVGIGQISSEVPQNLSASRPQDRQFILSSKKLLLSDSGFYLCAWSPGPGSLYGYTFGSGTRLTVV.

This clonotype was counted ten times or more. This sequence joins TRBV7-2 and TRBJ2-3, with 7 bases fitting TRBD1. Germline-derived CDR1 and CDR2 are SGHTA and FQGNSA. The CDR3 runs to 17 residues. V lost 4 bases, J lost 0 bases, and 10 bases stayed unmatched. The CDR3 coding sequence is TGTGCCAGCAGCTCACCCCGGGGACAGTTTAGCACAGATACGCAGTATTTT. Residues: CASSSPRGQFSTDTQYF.

This clonotype was counted ten times or more. The V gene is TRBV11-1, the J gene TRBJ1-1; no definite D call. Between the trimmed V and J ends, which lost 2 bases and 2 bases, there was a span of 12 bases. The germline gives CDR1 SGHAT, CDR2 FQDESV (reference sequence). This CDR3 is built from 15 residues. The CDR3: CASSLLTGLNTEAFF. The CDR3, as DNA: TGTGCCAGCAGCTTATTGACTGGGTTAAACACTGAAGCTTTCTTT. Looking up the rest from reference TRBV11-1 and TRBJ1-1 gives the full variable domain: EAEVAQSPRYKITEKSQAVAFWCDPISGHATLYWYRQILGQGPELLVQFQDESVVDDSQLPKDRFSAERLKGVDSTLKIQPAELGDSAMYLCASSLLTGLNTEAFFGQGTRLTVV.

This clonotype was detected ten times or more. The chain links TRBV29-1 to TRBJ1-1; 7 positions agree with TRBD1. V lost 1 base, J lost 5 bases, and 1 base stayed unmatched. The CDR3 is made up of 12 amino acids. Per the germline V gene, CDR1 is SQVTM and CDR2 is ANQGSEA. Here the CDR3 reads CSVEAGGTEAFF. Here the CDR3 DNA reads TGCAGCGTTGAAGCAGGGGGGACTGAAGCTTTCTTT.

The CDR3 spells CASDRTTDTQYF. CDR3 coding DNA: TGTGCCAGCGACAGGACCACAGATACGCAGTATTTT. The chain is built from TRBV3-1 and TRBJ2-3; D might be TRBD1 (6 bases). Germline loops: CDR1 LGHDT, CDR2 YNNKEL (reference sequence). The CDR3 extends over 12 amino acids. V shed 8 bases and J shed 2 bases, with 8 bases lying between them.

In this sample, this clonotype turned up many times. The rearrangement links TRBV10-3 to TRBJ1-2; D gene unclear. CDR1 and CDR2 (germline): ENHRY, SYGVKD. V lost 2 bases to trimming and J lost 5 bases, with 9 bases between them. The CDR3 runs 13 residues. The CDR3 protein is CAISENGEYGYTF. The CDR3 DNA is TGTGCCATCAGTGAGAACGGCGAGTATGGCTACACCTTC.

This clonotype was counted at least ten times. The chain uses TRBV12-3 or TRBV12-4 and TRBJ1-1; the D is unclear. The CDR3 consists of 15 residues. Trimming cost V 3 bases and J 5 bases, with 16 bases left between them. The CDR3 coding sequence is TGTGCCAGCAGTTTGGGCTGGGGAGGTGGAACTGAAGCTTTCTTT. It translates to CASSLGWGGGTEAFF.

CDR3 in amino acids: CSASRQGAGDTQYF. The CDR3 DNA reads TGCAGTGCCTCACGACAGGGGGCCGGAGATACGCAGTATTTT. The chain employs TRBV20-1 and TRBJ2-3, with 10 bases that match TRBD1. Losses at the gene ends were 6 bases for V and 5 bases for J; bases not matched to a gene: 8. The germline V gene encodes CDR1 DFQATT and CDR2 SNEGSKA (reference sequence). The CDR3 is 14 amino acids.

This clonotype was seen a few times. The rearrangement links TRBV30 to TRBJ2-5; 10 nucleotides agree with TRBD1. The V segment lost 2 bases and the J segment 9 bases; nucleotides outside the gene matches: 12. Germline values: CDR1 GTSNPN, CDR2 SVGIG (reference sequence). This CDR3 comprises 15 residues. CDR3 in DNA: TGTGCCTGGAGTTCCGGGACAGGGGCTTTTTGGGCCCAGTACTTC. Protein product: CAWSSGTGAFWAQYF.

This clonotype was counted between two and nine times. V usage is TRBV5-1 and J usage is TRBJ1-2; D remains ambiguous. The CDR3 runs to 14 residues. CDR1 SGHRS and CDR2 YFSETQ come from the germline V gene. V was cut by 0 bases and J by 2 bases, with 8 bases left in between. DNA of the CDR3: TGCGCCAGCAGCTTGGCCGGGGTCAACTATGGCTACACCTTC. As protein: CASSLAGVNYGYTF.

This clonotype was seen more than once but under ten times. This sequence joins TRBV10-3 and TRBJ1-1; TRBD1 is a possible D gene (5 bases). The V end lost 0 bases, the J end lost 4 bases, and 9 bases lay between the germline ends. Germline V gene data show CDR1 as ENHRY and CDR2 as SYGVKD. This CDR3 region has 14 residues. The CDR3 nucleotides read TGTGCCATCAGTGAGTCGGGGGACGGCACTGAAGCTTTCTTT. Protein sequence: CAISESGDGTEAFF.

This clonotype has at least ten counts. CDR3 bases: TGTGCCAGCAGTTACGATGGGAGGGGGAACACTGAAGCTTTCTTT. Translating gives CASSYDGRGNTEAFF. The chain employs TRBV6-6 and TRBJ1-1, with D tentatively TRBD1 (5 bases). Germline CDR1 and CDR2: MNHNY and SVGAGI (reference sequence). This CDR3 region has 15 residues. Trimming shortened V by 2 bases and J by 1 base, and 11 bases separated the two germline ends.

The sample holds many counts of this clonotype. The rearrangement links TRBV28 to TRBJ2-5; D perhaps matches TRBD1 (5 bases). Germline V gene lookup returns CDR1 MDHEN and CDR2 SYDVKM. V was trimmed by 6 bases and J by 2 bases, leaving 13 bases between them. This CDR3 spans 14 amino acids. CDR3: CASRISRQQETQYF. The CDR3 DNA reads TGTGCCAGCAGAATCAGCCGACAGCAAGAGACCCAGTACTTC.

The chain is built from TRBV24-1 and TRBJ2-1, with 9 bases aligning to TRBD2. This CDR3 comprises 15 residues. The junction had 7 bases not matched to a gene; V was cut back by 5 bases and J by 6 bases. CDR1 and CDR2 (germline): KGHDR, SFDVKD. Here the CDR3 reads CATSAQRGDLNEQFF. The CDR3 region has the DNA TGTGCCACCAGTGCCCAGCGGGGGGACCTCAATGAGCAGTTCTTC.

Ten or more counts support this clonotype. V is TRBV28 and J is TRBJ2-3; 9 bases are a match to TRBD2. Germline values: CDR1 MDHEN, CDR2 SYDVKM. This CDR3 region has 16 residues. The V segment lost 8 bases and the J segment 1 base; nucleotides outside the gene matches: 10. CDR3 nucleotides: TGTGCCAGCTCCAGGAGGCTAGCGGGACGCACAGATACGCAGTATTTT. Translating it yields CASSRRLAGRTDTQYF.

In this sample, this clonotype turned up a few times. The chain recombines TRBV6-6 with TRBJ2-7; 9 bases align to TRBD1. V lost 5 bases and J lost 5; bases outside the gene matches: 7. This CDR3 comprises 14 residues. Germline V gene lookup returns CDR1 MNHNY and CDR2 SVGAGI (reference sequence). Here the CDR3 reads CASSPGQGRHEQYF. In DNA, the CDR3 is TGTGCCAGCAGTCCCGGACAGGGGAGGCACGAGCAGTACTTC.

Written as DNA, the CDR3 is TGTGCCAGCCAAAGCTCCTACAATGAGCAGTTCTTC. Translated: CASQSSYNEQFF. The chain has TRBV9 and TRBJ2-1, with D unclear. V lost 7 bases and J 0 bases, leaving 5 bases between the germline ends. Germline CDR1 reads SGDLS; CDR2 reads YYNGEE. The CDR3 runs to 12 residues.

V usage is TRBV14 and J usage is TRBJ1-6; maybe TRBD1 (5 bases). The CDR3 has 14 amino acids. Germline V gives CDR1 SGHDN, CDR2 FVKESK. Trimming shortened V by 2 bases and J by 10 bases, and 12 bases separated the two germline ends. The CDR3 nucleotides read TGTGCCAGCAGCCAAACCCAGGGATGGTCACCCCTCCACTTT. Translated, it gives CASSQTQGWSPLHF.

This clonotype came up many times. The CDR3 protein is CASSQPGIAYNEQFF. The DNA of the CDR3 is TGTGCCAGCAGCCAACCGGGTATCGCGTACAATGAGCAGTTCTTC. The chain joins TRBV3-1 to TRBJ2-1; no definite D call. This CDR3 region has 15 residues. V dropped 2 bases and J dropped 4 bases, with 12 bases sitting between them. Per the germline V gene, CDR1 is LGHDT and CDR2 is YNNKEL (reference sequence).

Ten or more counts support this clonotype. Here the CDR3 reads CASSEYTGTGANVLTF. CDR3 DNA: TGTGCCAGCAGTGAGTATACAGGGACTGGGGCCAACGTCCTGACTTTC. The chain couples TRBV9 to TRBJ2-6; tentatively, D is TRBD1 (6 bases). The CDR3 has 16 residues. V lost 5 bases to trimming and J lost 2 bases, with 14 bases between them. Germline CDR1 SGDLS, CDR2 YYNGEE.